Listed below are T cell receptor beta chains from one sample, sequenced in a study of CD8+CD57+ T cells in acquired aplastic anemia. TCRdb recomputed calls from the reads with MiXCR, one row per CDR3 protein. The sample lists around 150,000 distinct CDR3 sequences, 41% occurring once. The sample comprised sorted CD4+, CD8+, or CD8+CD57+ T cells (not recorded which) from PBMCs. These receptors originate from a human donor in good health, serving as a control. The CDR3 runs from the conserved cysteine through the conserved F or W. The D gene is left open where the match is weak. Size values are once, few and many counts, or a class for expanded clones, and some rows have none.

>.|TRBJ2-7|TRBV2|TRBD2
CASRLAGVYEQYF
TGTGCCAGCAGACTAGCGGGGGTCTACGAGCAGTACTTC
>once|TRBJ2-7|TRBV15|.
CATSREIDPGVSEQYF
TGTGCCACCAGCAGAGAGATTGACCCCGGGGTCTCCGAGCAGTACTTC
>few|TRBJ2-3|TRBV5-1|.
CASPRGDTDTQYF
TGCGCCAGCCCAAGGGGGGACACAGATACGCAGTATTTT
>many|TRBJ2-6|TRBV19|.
CASNPGRTSGANVLTF
TGTGCCAGCAATCCGGGACGGACTTCTGGGGCCAACGTCCTGACTTTC
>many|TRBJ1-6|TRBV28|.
CASSPPGNYSPLHF
TGTGCCAGCAGTCCCCCGGGCAATTATTCACCCCTCCACTTT
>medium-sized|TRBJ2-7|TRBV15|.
CATSRDRTASSYEQYF
TGTGCCACCAGCAGAGATCGGACAGCTAGCTCCTACGAGCAGTACTTC
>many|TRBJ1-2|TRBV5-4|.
CASSLDAEGYGYTF
TGTGCCAGCAGCTTGGATGCAGAAGGGTATGGCTACACCTTC
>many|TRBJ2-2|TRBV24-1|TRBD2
CATSDPSGRGGELFF
TGTGCCACCAGTGATCCTAGCGGGAGGGGCGGGGAGCTGTTTTTT
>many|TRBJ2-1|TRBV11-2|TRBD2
CASSSQGLGLVEQFF
TGTGCCAGCAGCTCCCAGGGACTAGGGCTAGTTGAGCAGTTCTTC
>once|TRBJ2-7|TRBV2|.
CASSWTESYEQYF
TGTGCCAGCAGTTGGACGGAGTCCTACGAGCAGTACTTC
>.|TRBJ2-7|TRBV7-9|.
CASSWGGGAEYF
.
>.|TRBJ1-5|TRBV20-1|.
CSAQSLDGYSNQPQHF
TGCAGTGCGCAATCTCTGGACGGTTATAGCAATCAGCCCCAGCATTTT
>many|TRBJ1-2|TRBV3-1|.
CASYSPGPSGYTF
TGTGCCAGCTACTCCCCCGGGCCTAGCGGCTACACCTTC
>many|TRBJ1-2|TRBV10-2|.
CASSEGINYGYTF
TGCGCCAGCAGTGAGGGGATTAACTATGGCTACACCTTC
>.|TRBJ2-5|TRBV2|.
CASSEGWGEETQYF
TGTGCCAGCAGCGAAGGGTGGGGGGAAGAGACCCAGTACTTC
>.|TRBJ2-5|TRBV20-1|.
CSASSQGGQETQYF
TGCAGTGCTAGTTCGCAGGGGGGACAAGAGACCCAGTACTTC
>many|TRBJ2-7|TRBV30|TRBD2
CAWSSTSGIGEQYF
TGTGCCTGGAGTTCCACTAGCGGGATTGGCGAGCAGTACTTC
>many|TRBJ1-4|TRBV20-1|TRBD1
CSARAPGQENEKLFF
TGCAGTGCTAGAGCCCCGGGACAGGAAAATGAAAAACTGTTTTTT
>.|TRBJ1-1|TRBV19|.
CASDTGHTEAFF
TGTGCCAGTGACACGGGACACACTGAAGCTTTCTTT
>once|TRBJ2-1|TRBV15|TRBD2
CATSRAGGRGEQFF
TGTGCCACCAGCAGAGCGGGGGGTCGTGGGGAGCAGTTCTTC
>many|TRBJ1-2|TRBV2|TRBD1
CASSVDRDGGYTF
TGTGCCAGCAGTGTTGACAGGGATGGTGGCTACACCTTC
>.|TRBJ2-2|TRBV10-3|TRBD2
CASSQLAGASTGELFF
TGTGCCAGCAGCCAACTAGCGGGAGCATCCACCGGGGAGCTGTTTTTT
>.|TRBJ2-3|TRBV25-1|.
CASSEAAGRASTDTQYF
TGTGCCAGCAGTGAAGCGGCGGGCAGGGCTAGCACAGATACGCAGTATTTT
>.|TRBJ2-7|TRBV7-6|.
CASSLLGYEQYF
TGTGCCAGCAGCTTACTCGGTTACGAGCAGTACTTC
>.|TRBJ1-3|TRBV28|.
CASKGFGNTIYF
TGTGCCAGCAAGGGGTTTGGAAACACCATATATTTT
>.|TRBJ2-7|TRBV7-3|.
CASSLTSGGNLYEQYF
TGTGCCAGCAGCTTAACATCGGGGGGCAACCTTTACGAGCAGTACTTC
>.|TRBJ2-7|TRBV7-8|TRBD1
CASSQQGLEQYF
TGTGCCAGTAGTCAACAGGGGTTGGAGCAGTACTTC
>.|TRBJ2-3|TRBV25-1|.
CASSEGLPDTQYF
TGTGCCAGCAGTGAGGGGTTACCAGATACGCAGTATTTT
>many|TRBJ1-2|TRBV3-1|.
CASSQTGFDYTF
TGTGCCAGCAGCCAAACAGGGTTTGACTACACCTTC
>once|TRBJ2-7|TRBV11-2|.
CASSLEAGIPYEQYF
TGTGCCAGCAGCTTAGAGGCCGGGATCCCCTACGAGCAGTACTTC
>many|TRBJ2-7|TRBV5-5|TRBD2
CASSSGLAGGAGSEQYF
TGTGCCAGCAGCTCGGGACTAGCGGGAGGGGCGGGGTCCGAGCAGTACTTC
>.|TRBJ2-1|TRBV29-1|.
CSVVAGYNEQFF
TGCAGCGTTGTGGCGGGGTACAATGAGCAGTTCTTC
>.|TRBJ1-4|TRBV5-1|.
CASSLDGFGGTGKEKLFF
TGCGCCAGCAGCTTGGATGGGTTTGGAGGGACGGGCAAGGAAAAACTGTTTTTT
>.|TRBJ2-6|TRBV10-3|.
CAISYGGHSGANVLTF
TGTGCCATCAGTTACGGCGGCCACTCTGGGGCCAACGTCCTGACTTTC
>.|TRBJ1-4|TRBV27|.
CASSPRWARGEKLFF
TGTGCCAGCAGTCCCCGGTGGGCCCGGGGCGAAAAACTGTTTTTT
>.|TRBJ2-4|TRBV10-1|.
CASSERVPDTSVAKNIQYF
TGCGCCAGCAGTGAGAGGGTCCCTGACACCTCAGTAGCCAAAAACATTCAGTACTTC
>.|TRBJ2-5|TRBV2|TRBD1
CASSGTGGSGETQYF
TGTGCCAGCAGTGGGACAGGGGGCAGCGGGGAGACCCAGTACTTC
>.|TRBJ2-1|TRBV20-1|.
CSARVPRGNEQFF
TGCAGTGCTAGAGTCCCCCGTGGCAATGAGCAGTTCTTC
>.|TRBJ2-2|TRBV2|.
CASSFGLLNTGGLFF
TGTGCCAGCAGCTTCGGGTTACTGAACACCGGGGGGCTGTTTTTT